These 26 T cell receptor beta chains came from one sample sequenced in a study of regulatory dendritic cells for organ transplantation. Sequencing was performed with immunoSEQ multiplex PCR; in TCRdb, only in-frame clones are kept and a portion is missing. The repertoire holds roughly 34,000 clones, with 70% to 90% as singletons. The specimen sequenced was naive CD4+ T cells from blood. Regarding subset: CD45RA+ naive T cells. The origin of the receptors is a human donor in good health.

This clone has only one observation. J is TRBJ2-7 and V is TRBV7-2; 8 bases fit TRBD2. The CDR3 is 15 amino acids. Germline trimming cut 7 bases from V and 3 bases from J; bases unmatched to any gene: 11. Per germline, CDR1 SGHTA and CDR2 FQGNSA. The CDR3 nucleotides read TGTGCCAGCACTGGGCCGGGACTAGAGTTCTACGAGCAGTACTTC. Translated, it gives CASTGPGLEFYEQYF. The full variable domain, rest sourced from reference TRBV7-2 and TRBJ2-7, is GAGVSQSPSNKVTEKGKDVELRCDPISGHTALYWYRQSLGQGLEFLIYFQGNSAPDKSGLPSDRFSAERTGGSVSTLTIQRTQQEDSAVYLCASTGPGLEFYEQYFGPGTRLTVT.

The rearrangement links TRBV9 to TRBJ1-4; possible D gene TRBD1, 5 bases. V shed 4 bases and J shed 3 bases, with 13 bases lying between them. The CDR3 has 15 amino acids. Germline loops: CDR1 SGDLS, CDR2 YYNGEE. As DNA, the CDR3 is TGTGCCAGCAGCCCACCGGGACGGTCTAATGAAAAACTGTTTTTT. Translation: CASSPPGRSNEKLFF. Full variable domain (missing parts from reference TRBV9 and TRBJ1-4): DSGVTQTPKHLITATGQRVTLRCSPRSGDLSVYWYQQSLDQGLQFLIQYYNGEERAKGNILERFSAQQFPDLHSELNLSSLELGDSALYFCASSPPGRSNEKLFFGSGTQLSVL.

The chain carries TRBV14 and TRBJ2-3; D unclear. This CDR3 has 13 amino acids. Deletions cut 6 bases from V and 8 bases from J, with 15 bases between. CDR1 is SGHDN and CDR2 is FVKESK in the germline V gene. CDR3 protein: CASSPSYYGTQYF. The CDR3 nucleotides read TGTGCCAGCAGTCCAAGCTACTACGGTACGCAGTATTTT.

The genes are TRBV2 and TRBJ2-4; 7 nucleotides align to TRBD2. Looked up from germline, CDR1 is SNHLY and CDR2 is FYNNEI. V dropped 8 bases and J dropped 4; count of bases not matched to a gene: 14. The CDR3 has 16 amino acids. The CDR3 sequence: CASAPHARGEKNIQYF. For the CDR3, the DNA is TGTGCCAGCGCCCCGCACGCCCGGGGGGAGAAAAACATTCAGTACTTC.

CDR3 DNA sequence: TGTGCCAGCAGCTTTGGGACAGGGCTCGGCGAGCAGTACTTC. This codes for CASSFGTGLGEQYF. The chain is built from TRBV5-6 and TRBJ2-7, with 9 bases aligning to TRBD1. J lost 6 bases, V lost 2 bases, and 6 bases had no gene match. The CDR3 has 14 residues. Germline V gene sequence: CDR1 SGHDT, CDR2 YYEEEE.

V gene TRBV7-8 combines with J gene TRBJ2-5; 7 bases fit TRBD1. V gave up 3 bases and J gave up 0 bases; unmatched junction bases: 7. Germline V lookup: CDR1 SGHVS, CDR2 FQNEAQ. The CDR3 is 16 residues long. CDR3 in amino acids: CASSLPRGQYQETQYF. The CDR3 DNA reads TGTGCCAGCAGCTTGCCGAGGGGGCAGTACCAAGAGACCCAGTACTTC. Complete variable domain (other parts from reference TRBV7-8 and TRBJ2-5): GAGVSQSPRYKVAKRGQDVALRCDPISGHVSLFWYQQALGQGPEFLTYFQNEAQLDKSGLPSDRFFAERPEGSVSTLKIQRTQQEDSAVYLCASSLPRGQYQETQYFGPGTRLLVL.

The CDR3 loop reads CARPRGGSGTQYF. In DNA, the CDR3 is TGTGCCAGACCCAGGGGGGGGTCAGGTACGCAGTATTTT. This chain uses TRBV27 with TRBJ2-3; D may correspond to TRBD1 or TRBD2 (7 bases each). The V end was cut by 9 bases, the J end by 8 bases, with 18 bases between. Germline V gene lookup returns CDR1 MNHEY and CDR2 SMNVEV (reference sequence). The length of the CDR3 is 13 residues.

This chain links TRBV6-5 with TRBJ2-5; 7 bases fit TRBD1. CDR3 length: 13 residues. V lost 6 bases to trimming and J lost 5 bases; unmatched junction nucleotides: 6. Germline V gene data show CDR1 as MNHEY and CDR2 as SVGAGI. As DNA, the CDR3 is TGTGCCAGCAGCCTCGACAGGGCCGAGACCCAGTACTTC. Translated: CASSLDRAETQYF.

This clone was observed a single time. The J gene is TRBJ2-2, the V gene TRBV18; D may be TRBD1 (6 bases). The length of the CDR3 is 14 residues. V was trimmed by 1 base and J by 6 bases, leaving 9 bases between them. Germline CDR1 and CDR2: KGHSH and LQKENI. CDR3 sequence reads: CASSPLGAAGELFF. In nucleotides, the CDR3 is TGTGCCAGCTCACCACTGGGGGCGGCCGGGGAGCTGTTTTTT.

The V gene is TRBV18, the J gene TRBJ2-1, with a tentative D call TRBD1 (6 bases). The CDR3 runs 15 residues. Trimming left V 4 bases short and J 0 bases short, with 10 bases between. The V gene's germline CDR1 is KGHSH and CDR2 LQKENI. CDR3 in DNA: TGTGCCAGCTCACTCCAGGGGAGCTCCTACAATGAGCAGTTCTTC. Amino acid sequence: CASSLQGSSYNEQFF.

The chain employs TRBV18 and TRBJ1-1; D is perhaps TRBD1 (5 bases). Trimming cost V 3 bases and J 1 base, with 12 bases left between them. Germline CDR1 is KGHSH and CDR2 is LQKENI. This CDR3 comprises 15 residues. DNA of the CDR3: TGTGCCAGCTCACCTATTATCGGACAGAACACTGAAGCTTTCTTT. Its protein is CASSPIIGQNTEAFF.

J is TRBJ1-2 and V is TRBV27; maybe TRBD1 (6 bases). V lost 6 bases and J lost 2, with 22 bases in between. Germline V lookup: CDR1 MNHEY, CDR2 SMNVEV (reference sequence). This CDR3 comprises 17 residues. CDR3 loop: CASRRRFKDRDNYGYTF. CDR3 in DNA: TGTGCCAGCAGACGTCGTTTTAAGGACAGAGACAACTATGGCTACACCTTC.

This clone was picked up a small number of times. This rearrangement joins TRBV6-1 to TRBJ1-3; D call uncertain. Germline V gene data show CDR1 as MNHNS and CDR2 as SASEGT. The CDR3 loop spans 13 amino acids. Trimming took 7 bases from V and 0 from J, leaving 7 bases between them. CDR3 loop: CASNPSSGNTIYF. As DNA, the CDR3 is TGTGCCAGCAATCCTTCCTCTGGAAACACCATATATTTT.

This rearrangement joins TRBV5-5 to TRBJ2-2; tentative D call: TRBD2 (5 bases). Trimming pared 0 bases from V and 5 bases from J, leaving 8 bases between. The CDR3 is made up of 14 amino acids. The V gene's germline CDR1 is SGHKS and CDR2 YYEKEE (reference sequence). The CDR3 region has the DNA TGTGCCAGCAGCTTGGCCGGGAATACCGGGGAGCTGTTTTTT. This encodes CASSLAGNTGELFF. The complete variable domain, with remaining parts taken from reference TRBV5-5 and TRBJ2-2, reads DAGVTQSPTHLIKTRGQQVTLRCSPISGHKSVSWYQQVLGQGPQFIFQYYEKEERGRGNFPDRFSARQFPNYSSELNVNALLLGDSALYLCASSLAGNTGELFFGEGSRLTVL.

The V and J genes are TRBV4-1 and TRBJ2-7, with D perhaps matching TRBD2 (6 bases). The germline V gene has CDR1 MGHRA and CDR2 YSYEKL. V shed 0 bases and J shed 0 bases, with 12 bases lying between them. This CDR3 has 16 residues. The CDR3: CASSQDMAGTSYEQYF. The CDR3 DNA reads TGCGCCAGCAGCCAAGATATGGCGGGGACCTCCTACGAGCAGTACTTC.

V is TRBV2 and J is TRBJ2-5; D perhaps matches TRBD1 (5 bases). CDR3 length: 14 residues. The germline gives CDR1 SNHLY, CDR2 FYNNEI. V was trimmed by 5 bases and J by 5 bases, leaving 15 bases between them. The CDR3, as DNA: TGTGCCAGCAGTTACAGGAGAGTGGGTGAGACCCAGTACTTC. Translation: CASSYRRVGETQYF.

The CDR3 sequence: CASSLVAGGSYGYTF. DNA for the CDR3: TGTGCCAGCAGCTTAGTAGCCGGGGGAAGCTATGGCTACACCTTC. The genes are TRBV11-2 and TRBJ1-2, with D maybe TRBD1 (5 bases). Germline V gene data show CDR1 as SGHAT and CDR2 as FQNNGV. Trimming took 1 base from V and 4 from J, leaving 13 bases between them. This CDR3 spans 15 amino acids.

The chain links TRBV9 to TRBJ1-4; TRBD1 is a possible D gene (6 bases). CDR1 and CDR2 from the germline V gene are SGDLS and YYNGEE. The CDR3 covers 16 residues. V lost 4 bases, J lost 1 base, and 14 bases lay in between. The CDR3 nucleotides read TGTGCCAGCAGCCCTTTAGGGGGAGGAACTAATGAAAAACTGTTTTTT. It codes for CASSPLGGGTNEKLFF.

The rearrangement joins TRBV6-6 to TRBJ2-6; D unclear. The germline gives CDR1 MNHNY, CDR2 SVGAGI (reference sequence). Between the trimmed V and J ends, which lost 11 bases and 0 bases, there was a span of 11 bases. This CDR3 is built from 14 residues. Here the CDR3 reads CAAEAASGANVLTF. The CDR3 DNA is TGTGCCGCCGAAGCCGCCTCTGGGGCCAACGTCCTGACTTTC.

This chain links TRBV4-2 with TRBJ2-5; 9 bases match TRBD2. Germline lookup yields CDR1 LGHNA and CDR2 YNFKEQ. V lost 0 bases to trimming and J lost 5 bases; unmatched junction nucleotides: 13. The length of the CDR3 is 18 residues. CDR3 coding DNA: TGTGCCAGCAGCCAAGAGGGAAAGCGGGAGGACCCTCGTGAGACCCAGTACTTC. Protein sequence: CASSQEGKREDPRETQYF.

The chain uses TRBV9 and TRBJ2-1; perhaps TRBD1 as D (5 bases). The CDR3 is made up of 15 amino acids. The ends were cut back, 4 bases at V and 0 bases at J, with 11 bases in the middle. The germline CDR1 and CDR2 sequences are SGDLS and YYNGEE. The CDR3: CASSFRQNSYNEQFF. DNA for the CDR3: TGTGCCAGCAGCTTTCGACAGAACTCCTACAATGAGCAGTTCTTC.

This chain's CDR3 is CARAAGRTDTQYF. CDR3 in DNA: TGTGCCAGAGCAGCTGGGAGAACAGATACGCAGTATTTT. The chain links TRBV6-4 to TRBJ2-3; the D gene is possibly TRBD2 (5 bases). CDR3 size: 13 residues. Trimming left V 9 bases short and J 3 bases short, with 13 bases between. Germline V gene data show CDR1 as MRHNA and CDR2 as SNTAGT.

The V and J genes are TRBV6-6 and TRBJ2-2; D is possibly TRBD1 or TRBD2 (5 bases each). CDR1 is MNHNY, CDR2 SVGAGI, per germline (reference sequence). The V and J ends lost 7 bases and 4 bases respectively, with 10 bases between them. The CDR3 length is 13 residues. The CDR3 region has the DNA TGTGCCAGCACCTGGGACGGCACCGGGGAGCTGTTTTTT. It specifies CASTWDGTGELFF.

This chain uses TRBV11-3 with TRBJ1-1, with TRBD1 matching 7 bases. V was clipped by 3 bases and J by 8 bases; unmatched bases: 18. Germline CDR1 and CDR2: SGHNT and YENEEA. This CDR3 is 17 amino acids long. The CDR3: CASSLKPGDRPGKEAFF. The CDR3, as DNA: TGTGCCAGCAGCTTGAAGCCCGGGGACAGACCAGGAAAAGAAGCTTTCTTT.

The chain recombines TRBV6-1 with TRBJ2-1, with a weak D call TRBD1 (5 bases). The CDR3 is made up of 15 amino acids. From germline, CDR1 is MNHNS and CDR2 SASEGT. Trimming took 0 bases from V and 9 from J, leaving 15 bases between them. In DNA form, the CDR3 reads TGTGCCAGCAGTGAAGCGGGGCAGGACATCGGTGAGCAGTTCTTC. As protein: CASSEAGQDIGEQFF.

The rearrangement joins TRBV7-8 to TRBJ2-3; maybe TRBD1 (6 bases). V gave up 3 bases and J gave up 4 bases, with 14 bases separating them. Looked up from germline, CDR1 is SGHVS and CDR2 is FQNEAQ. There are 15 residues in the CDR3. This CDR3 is CASSFRTSGADTQYF. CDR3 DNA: TGTGCCAGCAGCTTCCGGACTTCAGGGGCAGATACGCAGTATTTT.